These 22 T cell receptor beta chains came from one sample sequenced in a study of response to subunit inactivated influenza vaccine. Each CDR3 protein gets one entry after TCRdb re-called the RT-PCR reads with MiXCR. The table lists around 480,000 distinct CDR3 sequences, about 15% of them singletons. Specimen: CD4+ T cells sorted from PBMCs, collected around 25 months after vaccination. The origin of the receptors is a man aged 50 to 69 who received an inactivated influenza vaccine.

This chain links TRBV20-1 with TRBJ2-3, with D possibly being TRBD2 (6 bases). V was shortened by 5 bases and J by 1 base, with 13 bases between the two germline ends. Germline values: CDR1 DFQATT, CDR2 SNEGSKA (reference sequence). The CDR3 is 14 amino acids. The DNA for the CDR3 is TGCAGTGCTGCTAGCGCCTGGGGCACAGATACGCAGTATTTT. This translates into CSAASAWGTDTQYF.

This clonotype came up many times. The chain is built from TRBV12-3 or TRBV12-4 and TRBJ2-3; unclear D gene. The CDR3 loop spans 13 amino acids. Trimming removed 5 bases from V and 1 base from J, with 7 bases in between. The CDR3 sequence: CASSDRGTDTQYF. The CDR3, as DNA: TGTGCCAGCAGTGACCGGGGCACAGATACGCAGTATTTT.

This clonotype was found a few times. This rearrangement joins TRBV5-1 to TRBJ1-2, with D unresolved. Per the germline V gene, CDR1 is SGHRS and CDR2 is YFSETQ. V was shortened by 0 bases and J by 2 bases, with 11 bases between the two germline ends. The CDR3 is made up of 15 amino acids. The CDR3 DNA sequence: TGCGCCAGCAGCTTGGGAGGCCTGGCCAACTATGGCTACACCTTC. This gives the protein CASSLGGLANYGYTF. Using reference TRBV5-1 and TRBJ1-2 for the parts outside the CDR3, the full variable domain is KAGVTQTPRYLIKTRGQQVTLSCSPISGHRSVSWYQQTPGQGLQFLFEYFSETQRNKGNFPGRFSGRQFSNSRSEMNVSTLELGDSALYLCASSLGGLANYGYTFGSGTRLTVV.

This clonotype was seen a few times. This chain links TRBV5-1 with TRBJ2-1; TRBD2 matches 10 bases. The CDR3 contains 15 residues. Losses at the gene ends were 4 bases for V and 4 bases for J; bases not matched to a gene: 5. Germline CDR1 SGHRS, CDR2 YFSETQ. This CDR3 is CASSAAGGTYNEQFF. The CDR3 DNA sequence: TGCGCCAGCAGCGCAGCGGGAGGGACGTACAATGAGCAGTTCTTC. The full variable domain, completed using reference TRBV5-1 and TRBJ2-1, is KAGVTQTPRYLIKTRGQQVTLSCSPISGHRSVSWYQQTPGQGLQFLFEYFSETQRNKGNFPGRFSGRQFSNSRSEMNVSTLELGDSALYLCASSAAGGTYNEQFFGPGTRLTVL.

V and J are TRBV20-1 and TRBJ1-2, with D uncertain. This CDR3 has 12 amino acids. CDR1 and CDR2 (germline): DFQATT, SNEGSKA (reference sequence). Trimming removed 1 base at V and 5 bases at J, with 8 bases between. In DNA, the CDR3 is TGCAGTGCTAGAGGTGACCTATATGGCTACACCTTC. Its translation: CSARGDLYGYTF.

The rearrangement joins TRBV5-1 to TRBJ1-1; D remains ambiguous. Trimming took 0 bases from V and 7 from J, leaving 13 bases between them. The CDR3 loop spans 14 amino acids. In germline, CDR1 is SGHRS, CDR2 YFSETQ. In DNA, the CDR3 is TGCGCCAGCAGCTTGGAAGTGAAAGAGAGTGAAGCTTTCTTT. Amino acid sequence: CASSLEVKESEAFF.

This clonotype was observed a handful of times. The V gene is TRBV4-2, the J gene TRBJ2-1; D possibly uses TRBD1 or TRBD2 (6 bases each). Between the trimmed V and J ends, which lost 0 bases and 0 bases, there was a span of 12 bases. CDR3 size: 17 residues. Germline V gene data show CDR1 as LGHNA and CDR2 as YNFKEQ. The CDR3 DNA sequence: TGTGCCAGCAGCCAAGAGGTGACGGGGGCCTCCTACAATGAGCAGTTCTTC. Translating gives CASSQEVTGASYNEQFF.

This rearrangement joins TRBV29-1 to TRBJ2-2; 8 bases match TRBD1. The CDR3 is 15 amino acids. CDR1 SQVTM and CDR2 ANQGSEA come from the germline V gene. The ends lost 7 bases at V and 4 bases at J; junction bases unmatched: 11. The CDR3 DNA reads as TGCAGCGCCAGGCAGGGGGCAAAAAGCACCGGGGAGCTGTTTTTT. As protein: CSARQGAKSTGELFF.

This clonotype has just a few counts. The CDR3 region has the DNA TGTGCCAGCACCTCCAGAAGGTCCGCTGCGAACACCGGGGAGCTGTTTTTT. This gives the protein CASTSRRSAANTGELFF. V and J are TRBV12-3 or TRBV12-4 and TRBJ2-2; no definite D call. Trimming removed 7 bases at V and 0 bases at J, with 18 bases between. The CDR3 is made up of 17 amino acids.

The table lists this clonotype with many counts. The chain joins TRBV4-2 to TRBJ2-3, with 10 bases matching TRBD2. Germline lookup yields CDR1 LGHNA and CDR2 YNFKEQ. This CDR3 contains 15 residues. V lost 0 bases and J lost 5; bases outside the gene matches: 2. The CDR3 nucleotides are TGTGCCAGCAGCCAAGATGAGCGGGAGGGAGATACGCAGTATTTT. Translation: CASSQDEREGDTQYF.

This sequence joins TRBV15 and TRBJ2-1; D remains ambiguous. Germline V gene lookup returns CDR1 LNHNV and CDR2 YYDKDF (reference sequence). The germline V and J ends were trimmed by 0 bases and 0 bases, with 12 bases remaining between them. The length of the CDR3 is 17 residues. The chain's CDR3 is CATSREGGRSSYNEQFF. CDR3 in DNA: TGTGCCACCAGCAGAGAAGGCGGACGGAGCTCCTACAATGAGCAGTTCTTC.

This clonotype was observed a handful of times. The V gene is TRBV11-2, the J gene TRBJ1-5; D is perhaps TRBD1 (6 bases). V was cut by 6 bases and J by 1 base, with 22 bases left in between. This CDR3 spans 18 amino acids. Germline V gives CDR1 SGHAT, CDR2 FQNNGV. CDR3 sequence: CASSRSPTGHRSNQPQHF. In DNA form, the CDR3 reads TGTGCCAGCAGTCGATCCCCCACGGGACATCGAAGCAATCAGCCCCAGCATTTT.

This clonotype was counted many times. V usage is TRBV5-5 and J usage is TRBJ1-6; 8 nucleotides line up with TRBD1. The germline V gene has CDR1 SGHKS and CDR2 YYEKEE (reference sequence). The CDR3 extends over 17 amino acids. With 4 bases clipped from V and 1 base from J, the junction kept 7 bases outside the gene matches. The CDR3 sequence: CASSLGQGGSYNSPLHF. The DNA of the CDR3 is TGTGCCAGCAGCCTAGGACAGGGAGGGTCCTATAATTCACCCCTCCACTTT.

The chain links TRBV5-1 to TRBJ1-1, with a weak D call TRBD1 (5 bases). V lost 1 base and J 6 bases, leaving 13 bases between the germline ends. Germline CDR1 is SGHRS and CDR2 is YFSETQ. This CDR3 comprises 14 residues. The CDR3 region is CASSLTGSRSEAFF. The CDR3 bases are TGCGCCAGCAGCTTGACAGGCAGCCGATCTGAAGCTTTCTTT.

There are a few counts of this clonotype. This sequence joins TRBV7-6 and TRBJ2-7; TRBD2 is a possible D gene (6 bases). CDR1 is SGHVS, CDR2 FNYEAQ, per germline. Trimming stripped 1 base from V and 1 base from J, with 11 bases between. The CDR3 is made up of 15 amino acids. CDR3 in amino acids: CASSLGRDRSYEQYF. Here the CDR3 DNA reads TGTGCCAGCAGCTTAGGGCGGGACCGGTCCTACGAGCAGTACTTC.

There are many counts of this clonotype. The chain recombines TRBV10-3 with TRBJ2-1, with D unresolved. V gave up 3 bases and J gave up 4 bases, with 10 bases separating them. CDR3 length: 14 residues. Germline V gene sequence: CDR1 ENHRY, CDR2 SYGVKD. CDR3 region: CAISEVGNYNEQFF. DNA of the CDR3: TGTGCCATCAGTGAAGTCGGCAATTACAATGAGCAGTTCTTC.

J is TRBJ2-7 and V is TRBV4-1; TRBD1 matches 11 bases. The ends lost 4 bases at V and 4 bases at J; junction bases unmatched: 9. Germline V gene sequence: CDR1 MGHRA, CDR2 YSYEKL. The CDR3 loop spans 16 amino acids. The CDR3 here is CASSPTGTGGLYEQYF. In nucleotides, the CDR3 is TGCGCCAGCAGCCCAACCGGGACAGGGGGTTTATACGAGCAGTACTTC.

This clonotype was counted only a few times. In DNA form, the CDR3 reads TGCAGTGCTAGAGATCCCCTAACTAGCGGGAGCTACAATGAGCAGTTCTTC. This codes for CSARDPLTSGSYNEQFF. V is TRBV20-1 and J is TRBJ2-1; 11 positions match TRBD2. The CDR3 is 17 amino acids. V lost 0 bases, J lost 3 bases, and 7 bases stayed unmatched. Germline lookup yields CDR1 DFQATT and CDR2 SNEGSKA (reference sequence).

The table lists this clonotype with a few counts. CDR3 amino acids: CASSFHLGADTQYF. DNA of the CDR3: TGTGCCAGCAGCTTTCACTTGGGGGCAGATACGCAGTATTTT. The chain links TRBV7-2 to TRBJ2-3; D possibly matches TRBD1 or TRBD2 (5 bases each). CDR3 length equals 14 residues. Germline assignment: CDR1 SGHTA and CDR2 FQGNSA. Trimming pared 3 bases from V and 4 bases from J, leaving 11 bases between.

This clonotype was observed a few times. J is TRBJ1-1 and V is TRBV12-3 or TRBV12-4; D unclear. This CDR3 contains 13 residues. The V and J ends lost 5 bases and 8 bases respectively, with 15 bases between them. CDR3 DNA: TGTGCCAGCAGTCGTGAAGGACGAGTCGAAGCTTTCTTT. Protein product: CASSREGRVEAFF.

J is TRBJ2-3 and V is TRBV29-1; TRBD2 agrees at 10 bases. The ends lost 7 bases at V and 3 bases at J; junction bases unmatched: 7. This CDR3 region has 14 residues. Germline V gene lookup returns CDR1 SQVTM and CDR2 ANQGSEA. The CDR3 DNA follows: TGCAGCGCCCCGTCTAGCGGGAGTACAGATACGCAGTATTTT. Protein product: CSAPSSGSTDTQYF.

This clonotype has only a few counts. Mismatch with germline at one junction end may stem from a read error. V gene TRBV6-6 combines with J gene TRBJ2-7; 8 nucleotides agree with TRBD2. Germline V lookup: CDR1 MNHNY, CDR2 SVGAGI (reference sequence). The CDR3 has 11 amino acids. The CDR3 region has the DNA TGTGCCAGCAGGAAGGGACTAGTCAAGGATTTC. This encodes CASRKGLVKDF.